This is a list of T cell receptor beta chains from one sample in a study of T cell changes during pregnancy in multiple sclerosis. Sequencing was performed with immunoSEQ multiplex PCR; in TCRdb, only in-frame clones are kept and a portion is missing. The sample has about 51,000 clones, 93% seen once. This specimen consisted of peripheral blood, obtained in the second trimester of pregnancy. These receptors were collected from a female donor with multiple sclerosis, enrolled in a pregnancy study. The CDR3 runs from the conserved cysteine through the conserved F or W. D genes are given only for firm matches. Where a row states a size, it is once, few, many or the class of an expanded clone; other rows omit it.

abundance	v_gene	d_gene	j_gene	CDR3nt	CDR3aa
NA	TRBV6-5	TRBD1	TRBJ2-5	TGTGCCAGCAGTTGGACAGGGGAGGAGACCCAGTACTTC	CASSWTGEETQYF
medium-sized	TRBV4-2	NA	TRBJ2-1	TGTGCCAGCAGCCAAGATGGGACTGGGACCTACAATGAGCAGTTCTTC	CASSQDGTGTYNEQFF
NA	TRBV4-2	NA	TRBJ2-2	TGTGCCAGCAGCCAAGGACAGGGAGGACGCACCGGGGAGCTGTTTTTT	CASSQGQGGRTGELFF
NA	TRBV6-5	TRBD1	TRBJ1-2	TGTGCCAGCTGTCTCGGGACAGGGAATGGCTACACCTTC	CASCLGTGNGYTF
NA	TRBV27	NA	TRBJ1-4	TGTGCCAGCAGTTTATGGGCTGGAACAGCCATCCAGGGGAAACTGTTTTTT	CASSLWAGTAIQGKLFF
NA	TRBV27	TRBD1	TRBJ2-7	TGTGCCAGCAGTACAGGGGCGGACTACGAGCAGTACTTC	CASSTGADYEQYF
NA	TRBV19	NA	TRBJ2-7	TGTGCCAGTAGTATAAGGGCTAGCGTCTACGAGCAGTACTTC	CASSIRASVYEQYF
NA	TRBV9	TRBD2	TRBJ2-1	TGTGCCAGCAGCGTAGTTGGTAGCGGGAGCCACAATGAGCAGTTCTTC	CASSVVGSGSHNEQFF
few	TRBV4-2	NA	TRBJ2-7	TGTGCCAGCAGCCAAGCAGTCGGAGATCCGAGTTACGAGCAGTACTTC	CASSQAVGDPSYEQYF
NA	TRBV21-1	NA	TRBJ1-5	TGTGCCAGCAGCAAGGGGCAGATTAGCAATCAGCCCCAGCATTTT	CASSKGQISNQPQHF
NA	TRBV7-9	TRBD2	TRBJ2-7	TGTGCCAGCAGCCGGATTATGGCTAGCGGGTCCTACGAGCAGTACTTC	CASSRIMASGSYEQYF
NA	TRBV27	NA	TRBJ1-1	TGTGCCAGCAGTTTATCGTACGGTACTGAAGCTTTCTTT	CASSLSYGTEAFF
NA	TRBV6-4	NA	TRBJ2-2	TGTGCCAGCAGTGACTCGAGACAGGTGGACACCGGGGAGCTGTTTTTT	CASSDSRQVDTGELFF
NA	TRBV4-1	TRBD1	TRBJ2-2	TGCGCCAGCAGCCAAGCAGGACAGGGGGCATTATCCGGGGAGCTGTTTTTT	CASSQAGQGALSGELFF
NA	TRBV15	NA	TRBJ2-1	TGTGCCACCAGCGAGGGGCGGGCGACAGGCGATGAGCAGTTCTTC	CATSEGRATGDEQFF
once	TRBV9	TRBD2	TRBJ2-2	TGTGCCAGCAGACTAGCGGACACCGGGGAGCTGTTTTTT	CASRLADTGELFF
NA	TRBV28	NA	TRBJ1-2	TGTGCCAGCAGTTTAACGGTCTCTGGCTACACCTTC	CASSLTVSGYTF
NA	TRBV7-2	TRBD1	TRBJ2-7	TGTGCCAGCAGCCCTAGGACAGGGCCCTACGAGCAGTACTTC	CASSPRTGPYEQYF